This T cell receptor beta chain was documented in a study of T cells after yellow fever vaccination. 5'RACE template switching generated TCR cDNA, adding a universal primer site and UMIs. TCRdb called the 5' RACE reads again in MiXCR, with one record for every CDR3 protein. The repertoire has 400,000 to 650,000 distinct CDR3 sequences, just over 20% of them found once; the top ten carry 15% to 20%. Germline CDR1 SEHNR, CDR2 FQNEAQ (reference sequence). The length of the CDR3 is 14 residues. V was pared by 0 bases and J by 3 bases, with 1 base of the junction left unmatched. The sequencing here drew on PBMCs, taken around 3 weeks after the first yellow fever vaccination. The TCR sequence derives from a man between 18 and 35 years old who received the YFV17D yellow fever vaccine. V usage is TRBV7-9 and J usage is TRBJ2-7; the match to TRBD1 covers 8 bases. The CDR3 is CASSLAGTGYEQYV. CDR3 bases: TGTGCCAGCAGCTTAGCGGGGACAGGCTACGAGCAGTACGTC.